The sample holds many counts of the clone carrying this TCR beta chain. Its antigen remains unidentified. The observed sequence ends 3 residues before the CDR3 terminus, with the missing tail filled in from the germline J gene. This sample stems from a study of T cell clonality in common variable immunodeficiency. CVID and control samples used equivalent genomic DNA input. Clones were read by immunoSEQ multiplex PCR, and TCRdb kept only the in-frame ones, dropping some. In total the sample includes tens of thousands of clones, none of them seen once. Study-wide findings and caveats: CVID subjects showed higher TCRbeta clonality than healthy controls. CVID patient heterogeneity limited repertoire-clinical complication correlations.

Germline-derived CDR1 and CDR2 are SGHTA and FQGTGA. The trim removed 4 bases at V and 6 bases at J, leaving 10 bases unmatched. CDR3 length: 16 amino acids. Sequenced: peripheral blood mononuclear cells. The chain employs TRBV7-3 and TRBJ2-1; 9 bases are shared with TRBD2. The sequence was obtained from a person between 18 and 75 years old in good health. CDR3 DNA (partial): TGTGCCAGCAGCTCTAGCCCGGGACTAGCAGGCAATGAG. Translated: CASSSSPGLAGNE. The whole CDR3 sequence is CASSSSPGLAGNEQFF.